A single sample gave rise to the 27 T cell receptor beta chains below, sequenced in a study of blood T cell dynamics during melanoma immunotherapy. Time point reported: week 3, after first cycle of checkpoint inhibitor. TCRdb keeps only in-frame clones here, not all; method: immunoSEQ multiplex PCR. The repertoire holds 25,000 to 30,000 clones, with roughly 88% as singletons. Specimen: blood, collected from a patient treated with checkpoint blockade. The receptors stem from a human donor with melanoma.

V usage is TRBV29-1 and J usage is TRBJ1-2, with D uncertain. The CDR3 runs 11 residues. Germline V CDR1 and CDR2: SQVTM, ANQGSEA. V was clipped by 5 bases and J by 8 bases, with 12 bases between them. Written as DNA, the CDR3 is TGCAGCGTTATTAGAGGCGAGGGCTACACCTTC. Translating it yields CSVIRGEGYTF.

This clone has just one count. The chain combines TRBV12-5 with TRBJ1-6; tentative D call: TRBD1 (6 bases). Trimming removed 1 base from V and 4 bases from J, with 8 bases in between. This CDR3 has 15 amino acids. Germline CDR1 and CDR2: LGHNT and FRNRAP. CDR3 sequence (DNA): TGTGCTAGTGGTTTGGGGACAGAATATAATTCACCCCTCCACTTT. Residues: CASGLGTEYNSPLHF.

The CDR3 is CASSLETLSGYTF. Here the CDR3 DNA reads TGCGCCAGCAGCTTGGAGACCCTCAGTGGCTACACCTTC. This rearrangement joins TRBV5-1 to TRBJ1-2; no clear D gene. Deletions cut 0 bases from V and 7 bases from J, with 10 bases between. The CDR3 contains 13 residues. Germline lookup yields CDR1 SGHRS and CDR2 YFSETQ.

The chain uses TRBV7-8 and TRBJ1-5; perhaps TRBD1 as D (5 bases). The germline CDR1 and CDR2 sequences are SGHVS and FQNEAQ. The CDR3 has 16 amino acids. The ends were cut back, 5 bases at V and 0 bases at J, with 14 bases in the middle. CDR3 amino acids: CASSVRGSYSNQPQHF. CDR3 DNA sequence: TGTGCCAGCAGCGTTAGGGGCAGCTATAGCAATCAGCCCCAGCATTTT.

V and J are TRBV27 and TRBJ2-5; 16 bases map to TRBD2. Germline V gene sequence: CDR1 MNHEY, CDR2 SMNVEV (reference sequence). J was trimmed by 3 bases and V by 6 bases; bases with no gene match: 1. CDR3 length: 15 amino acids. The CDR3 here is CASRGLAGGKETQYF. Written as DNA, the CDR3 is TGTGCCAGCAGGGGACTAGCGGGGGGGAAAGAGACCCAGTACTTC.

The CDR3 DNA is TGTGCCAGCAGCTCCACCCTCAGGGGTACCTATGGCTACACCTTC. Its translation is CASSSTLRGTYGYTF. This chain uses TRBV11-2 with TRBJ1-2; D is perhaps TRBD1 (6 bases). The germline CDR1 and CDR2 sequences are SGHAT and FQNNGV. V lost 4 bases to trimming and J lost 4 bases, with 16 bases between them. There are 15 residues in the CDR3.

This clone was counted a single time. The rearrangement links TRBV6-5 to TRBJ2-7; 7 bases line up with TRBD2. V gave up 7 bases and J gave up 0 bases; unmatched junction bases: 9. This CDR3 comprises 15 residues. Per germline, CDR1 MNHEY and CDR2 SVGAGI. CDR3 in amino acids: CASTVGLAASYEQYF. CDR3 nucleotides: TGTGCCAGCACCGTGGGGCTAGCGGCCTCCTACGAGCAGTACTTC.

V is TRBV6-4 and J is TRBJ2-3, with D possibly being TRBD1 (6 bases). The V gene's germline CDR1 is MRHNA and CDR2 SNTAGT. The V end was cut by 4 bases, the J end by 4 bases, with 12 bases between. CDR3 length equals 14 residues. The CDR3 reads CASSAAGAADTQYF. CDR3 DNA sequence: TGTGCCAGCAGTGCGGCAGGGGCGGCAGATACGCAGTATTTT.

Regarding this clone: A read error may produce the germline difference seen at one junction end. This sequence joins TRBV7-7 and TRBJ2-5; D gene unclear. This CDR3 is 13 amino acids long. CDR1 is SSHAT, CDR2 FNYEAQ, per germline (reference sequence). The CDR3 DNA reads TGTGCTAGCAGCTTCTCTAGCCAAGAGACCCAGTACTTC. This translates into CASSFSSQETQYF.

The gene calls are TRBV28 and TRBJ2-3; no definite D call. The germline gives CDR1 MDHEN, CDR2 SYDVKM. V lost 6 bases, J lost 2 bases, and 6 bases lay in between. This CDR3 has 12 residues. CDR3 in amino acids: CASRGPTDTQYF. CDR3 DNA: TGTGCCAGCAGAGGGCCCACAGATACGCAGTATTTT.

In nucleotides, the CDR3 is TGTGCCAGCAGCTATTCGTTTGGACAGGGAGCCGAGCAGTACTTC. Protein sequence: CASSYSFGQGAEQYF. V is TRBV11-2 and J is TRBJ2-7; 8 positions agree with TRBD1. The J segment lost 6 bases and the V segment lost 4 bases, leaving 11 bases of the junction unmatched. Per germline, CDR1 SGHAT and CDR2 FQNNGV. There are 15 residues in the CDR3.

The chain is built from TRBV12-5 and TRBJ2-3; D remains ambiguous. The CDR3 consists of 13 residues. The V gene's germline CDR1 is LGHNT and CDR2 FRNRAP. V shed 0 bases and J shed 6 bases, with 7 bases lying between them. In nucleotides, the CDR3 is TGTGCTAGTGGTTTGGTAGTATGGGATACGCAGTATTTT. It is translated as CASGLVVWDTQYF. The full variable domain, rest sourced from reference TRBV12-5 and TRBJ2-3, is DARVTQTPRHKVTEMGQEVTMRCQPILGHNTVFWYRQTMMQGLELLAYFRNRAPLDDSGMPKDRFSAEMPDATLATLKIQPSEPRDSAVYFCASGLVVWDTQYFGPGTRLTVL.

J is TRBJ1-2 and V is TRBV4-1, with D possibly TRBD1 on 6 matching bases. There are 15 residues in the CDR3. Germline V gene sequence: CDR1 MGHRA, CDR2 YSYEKL. Trimming removed 0 bases from V and 8 bases from J, with 16 bases in between. CDR3 protein: CASSQDPTGFGGYTF. CDR3 nucleotide sequence: TGCGCCAGCAGCCAAGACCCAACAGGGTTTGGCGGCTACACCTTC.

V is TRBV28 and J is TRBJ2-6; D remains unclear. Per germline, CDR1 MDHEN and CDR2 SYDVKM. The CDR3 runs to 13 residues. The V gene lost 1 base and the J gene lost 2 bases, with 0 bases spanning the gap. CDR3 DNA: TGTGCCAGCAGTTTATCTGGGGCCAACGTCCTGACTTTC. The encoded protein is CASSLSGANVLTF.

V gene TRBV10-3 combines with J gene TRBJ1-1; tentative D call: TRBD1 (5 bases). CDR3 length: 14 residues. The V end lost 3 bases, the J end lost 1 base, and 9 bases lay between the germline ends. The germline CDR1 and CDR2 sequences are ENHRY and SYGVKD. CDR3 loop: CAISEQVGNTEAFF. The CDR3 DNA reads as TGTGCCATCAGTGAACAGGTGGGGAACACTGAAGCTTTCTTT.

V gene TRBV5-1 combines with J gene TRBJ1-3, with a tentative D call TRBD1 (6 bases). Germline loops: CDR1 SGHRS, CDR2 YFSETQ. This CDR3 is 22 amino acids long. The germline V and J ends were trimmed by 1 base and 1 base, with 30 bases remaining between them. CDR3 coding DNA: TGCGCCAGCAGCTTGCCGGGGGGGGGCCCCGGGATAGGAAGGAGATCTGGAAACACCATATATTTT. Translating it yields CASSLPGGGPGIGRRSGNTIYF.

The rearrangement links TRBV9 to TRBJ2-2, with D uncertain. The germline gives CDR1 SGDLS, CDR2 YYNGEE. V was trimmed by 0 bases and J by 5 bases, leaving 8 bases between them. The CDR3 sequence is 14 residues long. The CDR3 nucleotides are TGTGCCAGCAGCGTAGAGGAAGGGACCGGGGAGCTGTTTTTT. Protein: CASSVEEGTGELFF.

On this clone: Other DNA sequences within the sample encode an identical CDR3. V usage is TRBV5-1 and J usage is TRBJ2-7; no definite D call. Germline loops: CDR1 SGHRS, CDR2 YFSETQ. Trimming removed 2 bases from V and 3 bases from J, with 3 bases in between. CDR3 size: 11 residues. CDR3 sequence: CASSLGYEQYF. The DNA for the CDR3 is TGCGCCAGCAGCTTAGGCTACGAGCAGTACTTC.

The chain is built from TRBV5-1 and TRBJ2-1; D tentatively fits TRBD1 or TRBD2 (6 bases each). CDR1 and CDR2 (germline): SGHRS, YFSETQ. The CDR3 runs to 15 residues. The V gene lost 4 bases and the J gene lost 7 bases, with 18 bases spanning the gap. CDR3 protein: CASSPGWGAANEQFF. The CDR3 coding sequence is TGCGCCAGCAGCCCCGGCTGGGGGGCGGCGAATGAGCAGTTCTTC.

The J gene is TRBJ2-1, the V gene TRBV5-1; possible D gene TRBD2, 6 bases. CDR1 and CDR2 (germline): SGHRS, YFSETQ. Trimming took off 3 bases at V and 4 bases at J, with 17 bases between the two ends. The CDR3 contains 16 residues. The CDR3 nucleotides are TGCGCCAGCAGCTCACCCGGGACTGGAGGGTACAATGAGCAGTTCTTC. Residues: CASSSPGTGGYNEQFF.

The gene calls are TRBV15 and TRBJ2-5, with TRBD1 matching 9 bases. V was clipped by 1 base and J by 4 bases; unmatched bases: 4. This CDR3 has 15 amino acids. Germline loops: CDR1 LNHNV, CDR2 YYDKDF (reference sequence). As DNA, the CDR3 is TGTGCCACCAGCAGAGGGACAGGGGAACGAGAGACCCAGTACTTC. It yields the protein CATSRGTGERETQYF.

The chain carries TRBV7-9 and TRBJ2-7; the D is unclear. Trimming took off 5 bases at V and 2 bases at J, with 7 bases between the two ends. Per germline, CDR1 SEHNR and CDR2 FQNEAQ (reference sequence). The CDR3 extends over 12 amino acids. DNA for the CDR3: TGTGCCAGCAGCCAAGTAACCTACGAGCAGTACTTC. Protein: CASSQVTYEQYF. Complete variable domain (other parts from reference TRBV7-9 and TRBJ2-7): DTGVSQNPRHKITKRGQNVTFRCDPISEHNRLYWYRQTLGQGPEFLTYFQNEAQLEKSRLLSDRFSAERPKGSFSTLEIQRTEQGDSAMYLCASSQVTYEQYFGPGTRLTVT.

This clone was seen a single time. This chain connects TRBV4-2 to TRBJ1-5; tentative D call: TRBD1 (5 bases). V dropped 4 bases and J dropped 5 bases, with 15 bases sitting between them. Germline CDR1 and CDR2: LGHNA and YNFKEQ. The CDR3 loop spans 15 amino acids. Here the CDR3 DNA reads TGTGCCAGCAGCCCCCATCCGGGGGAAGATCAGCCCCAGCATTTT. It specifies CASSPHPGEDQPQHF.

The V call is TRBV6-5, the J call TRBJ2-7, with 8 positions matching TRBD1. This CDR3 has 15 residues. V lost 2 bases to trimming and J lost 6 bases; unmatched junction nucleotides: 9. The V gene's germline CDR1 is MNHEY and CDR2 SVGAGI. The CDR3 nucleotides are TGTGCCAGCAGTTACGGTCCGGGCAGGGGGCCCGAGCAGTACTTC. Its translation is CASSYGPGRGPEQYF.

V is TRBV5-5 and J is TRBJ2-7; 9 nucleotides align to TRBD1. The V segment lost 3 bases and the J segment 3 bases; nucleotides outside the gene matches: 10. The CDR3 sequence is 16 residues long. Germline V lookup: CDR1 SGHKS, CDR2 YYEKEE (reference sequence). Here the CDR3 reads CASSWDRAKGVYEQYF. The CDR3 DNA reads as TGTGCCAGCAGCTGGGACAGGGCTAAGGGGGTCTACGAGCAGTACTTC.

The chain links TRBV11-2 to TRBJ2-1, with D maybe TRBD2 (6 bases). Germline loops: CDR1 SGHAT, CDR2 FQNNGV. The length of the CDR3 is 15 residues. Deletions cut 1 base from V and 2 bases from J, with 9 bases between. The CDR3 is CASSLGRGTYNEQFF. The CDR3 DNA sequence: TGTGCCAGCAGCTTAGGGCGCGGGACCTACAATGAGCAGTTCTTC.

The rearrangement joins TRBV5-1 to TRBJ1-3; D ambiguous. Germline CDR1 is SGHRS and CDR2 is YFSETQ. Trimming removed 0 bases at V and 2 bases at J, with 6 bases between. The CDR3 extends over 14 amino acids. The CDR3 protein is CASSLDSTGNTIYF. CDR3 coding DNA: TGCGCCAGCAGCTTGGATAGTACTGGAAACACCATATATTTT.